This T cell receptor beta chain was identified during a study of regulatory T cells in long-lasting Graves disease. This clonotype appeared many times. Its antigen is not known. Sequencing libraries for TCR beta were prepared with iRepertoire HTBI primers and Arm-PCR of CDR3 regions. MiXCR was run by TCRdb on the multiplex PCR reads, yielding one entry per CDR3 protein. Among more than 300,000 distinct CDR3 sequences listed, about 19% were seen once. This sample's time point: persistent/refractory GD, antithyroid drugs over 5 years with positive TRAb. The TCR library was made from RNA extracted from PBMCs. This CDR3 has 12 residues. The V gene's germline CDR1 is SGHAT and CDR2 FQNNGV. V lost 5 bases to trimming and J lost 5 bases, with 6 bases between them. Study findings and constraints: Between persistent patients, 2,500 to 3,500 public clonotypes were shared, exceeding the roughly 940 shared between new patients. Persistent Graves' patients showed less TCR diversity than newly diagnosed patients showed.

This TCR was recovered from a female donor with Graves disease. The sequences come from peripheral blood mononuclear cells (PBMCs), collected when the disease was refractory, from a patient treated with antithyroid drugs. The chain is built from TRBV11-2 and TRBJ2-2, with D maybe TRBD2 (6 bases). CDR3 DNA: TGTGCCAGCAGCCGGGAGACCGGGGAGCTGTTTTTT. Translating it yields CASSRETGELFF.